This T cell receptor beta chain comes out of a study of blood T cells in healthy people across ages. A sample-barcoded 5' primer and a J-beta primer mix were used in a second PCR of about 7 to 12 cycles. MiXCR, applied by TCRdb to the 5' RACE reads, yields one record per CDR3 protein. The sample comprises roughly 1 million distinct CDR3 sequences, less than 25% of which are singletons, and approximately 0.79% rests with the top ten. No fewer than 6 million PBMCs went into each sample. This clonotype was seen a handful of times. This CDR3 contains 14 residues. Per the germline V gene, CDR1 is LGHDT and CDR2 is YNNKEL (reference sequence). The data were also submitted as part of a second study, on T cells of mothers and their children. That paper adds: Three healthy Caucasian mothers and their six children donated. For cDNA synthesis, the complete extracted RNA was used (approximately 1.4 ug per 15 ul). Slightly higher but non-significant overlap marked related mother-child pairs versus unrelated pairs.

The sequencing sample was made of blood. The rearrangement uses TRBV3-1 and TRBJ2-5, with D unresolved. The DNA matches TRBJ2-7 better at its end, which makes the J call doubtful. The sequence derives from a girl aged 2-15 years in good health. The CDR3 protein is CASSSGVGFYEQYF. CDR3 DNA sequence: TGTGCCAGCAGCTCAGGTGTAGGATTCTACGAGCAGTACTTC.